Below, one T cell receptor (beta chain) is given with its context. In the original analysis: Reference gene primer amplification gave estimated nucleated cell counts. The data were produced by immunoSEQ multiplex PCR, yet TCRdb's version contains in-frame clones alone and is incomplete. V, J and clone size are taken as reported in that table, and D and trimming were inferred from the DNA itself. In the table there are some 260,000 clones, 82% of which are singletons. The sample belongs to a study of blood T cell repertoires in COVID-19. Study at large: Italy, Spain and the United States were the sources of the convalescent and acute COVID-19 samples. Sources were T cells, B-cell-depleted T cells, or PBMCs; the material itself was cDNA or gDNA.

The source material was peripheral blood. This TCR was sampled from a woman at least 80 years old with active or convalescent COVID-19.

CDR3 DNA sequence: TGTGCAAGTCGCCCGCCCGGGACTAGCGGGAGGGGGGCCGGGGAGCTGTTTTTT. Its protein product is CASRPPGTSGRGAGELFF. This sequence joins TRBV12-2 and TRBJ2-2; the D call in the table, TRBD2, was not verified against the DNA. TRBV12-2 represents a pseudogene. The CDR3 covers 18 residues.